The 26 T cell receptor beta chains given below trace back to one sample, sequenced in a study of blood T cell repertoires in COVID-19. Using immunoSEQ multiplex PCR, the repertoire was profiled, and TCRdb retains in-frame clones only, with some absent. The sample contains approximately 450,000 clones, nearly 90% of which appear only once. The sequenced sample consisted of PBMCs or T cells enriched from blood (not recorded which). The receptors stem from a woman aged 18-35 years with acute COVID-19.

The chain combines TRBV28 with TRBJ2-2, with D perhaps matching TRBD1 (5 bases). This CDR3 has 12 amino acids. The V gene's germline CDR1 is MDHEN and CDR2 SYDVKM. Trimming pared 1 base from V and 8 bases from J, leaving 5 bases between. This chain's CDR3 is CASSLYRGELFF. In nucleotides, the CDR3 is TGTGCCAGCAGTTTATACAGGGGGGAGCTGTTTTTT.

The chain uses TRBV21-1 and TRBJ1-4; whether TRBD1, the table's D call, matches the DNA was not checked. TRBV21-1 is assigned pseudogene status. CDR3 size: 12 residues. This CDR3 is CAVRGDNEKLFF. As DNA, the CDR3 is TGTGCCGTTAGGGGCGACAATGAAAAACTGTTTTTT.

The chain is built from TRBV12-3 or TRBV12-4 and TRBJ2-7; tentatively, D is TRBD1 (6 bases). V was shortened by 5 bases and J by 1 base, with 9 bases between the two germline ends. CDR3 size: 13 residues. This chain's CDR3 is CASSGTQSYEQYF. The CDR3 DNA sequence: TGTGCCAGCAGTGGGACACAATCCTACGAGCAGTACTTC.

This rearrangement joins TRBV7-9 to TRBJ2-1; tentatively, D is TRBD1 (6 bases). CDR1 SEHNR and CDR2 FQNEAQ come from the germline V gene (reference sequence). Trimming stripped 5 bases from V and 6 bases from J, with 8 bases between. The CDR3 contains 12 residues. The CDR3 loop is CASSLQGNEQFF. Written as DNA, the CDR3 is TGTGCCAGCAGCCTACAGGGCAATGAGCAGTTCTTC.

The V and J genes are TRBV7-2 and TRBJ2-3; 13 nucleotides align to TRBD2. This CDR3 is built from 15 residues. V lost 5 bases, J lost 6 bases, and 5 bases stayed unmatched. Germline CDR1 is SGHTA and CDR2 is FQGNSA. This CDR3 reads CASSPTSGRADTQYF. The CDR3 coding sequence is TGTGCCAGCAGCCCAACTAGCGGGAGGGCGGATACGCAGTATTTT. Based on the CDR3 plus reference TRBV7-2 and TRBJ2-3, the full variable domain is GAGVSQSPSNKVTEKGKDVELRCDPISGHTALYWYRQSLGQGLEFLIYFQGNSAPDKSGLPSDRFSAERTGGSVSTLTIQRTQQEDSAVYLCASSPTSGRADTQYFGPGTRLTVL.

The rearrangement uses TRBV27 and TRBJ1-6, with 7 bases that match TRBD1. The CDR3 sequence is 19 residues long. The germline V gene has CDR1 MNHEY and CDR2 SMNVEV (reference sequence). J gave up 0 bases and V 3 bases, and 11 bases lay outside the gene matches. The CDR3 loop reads CASSFSGQAPFSYNSPLHF. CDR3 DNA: TGTGCCAGCAGTTTCTCCGGACAGGCCCCCTTCTCCTATAATTCACCCCTCCACTTT.

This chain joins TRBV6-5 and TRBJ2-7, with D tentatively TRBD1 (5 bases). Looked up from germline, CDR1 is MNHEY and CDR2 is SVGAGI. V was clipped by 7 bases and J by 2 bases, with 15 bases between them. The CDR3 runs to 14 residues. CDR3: CASNKIRAPYEQYF. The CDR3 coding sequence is TGTGCCAGCAACAAAATCAGGGCCCCCTACGAGCAGTACTTC.

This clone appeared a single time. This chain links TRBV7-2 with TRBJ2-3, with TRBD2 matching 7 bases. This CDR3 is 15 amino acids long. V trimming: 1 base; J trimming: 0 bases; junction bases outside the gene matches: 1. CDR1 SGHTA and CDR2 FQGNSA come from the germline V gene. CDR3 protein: CASSLGLASTDTQYF. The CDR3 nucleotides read TGTGCCAGCAGCTTAGGACTAGCTAGCACAGATACGCAGTATTTT.

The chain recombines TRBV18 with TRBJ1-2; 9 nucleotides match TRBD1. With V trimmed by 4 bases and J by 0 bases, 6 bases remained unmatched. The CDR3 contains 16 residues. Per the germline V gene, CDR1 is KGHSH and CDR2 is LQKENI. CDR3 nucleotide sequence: TGTGCCAGCTCACAACCCGGACAGGGGACTAACTATGGCTACACCTTC. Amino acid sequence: CASSQPGQGTNYGYTF.

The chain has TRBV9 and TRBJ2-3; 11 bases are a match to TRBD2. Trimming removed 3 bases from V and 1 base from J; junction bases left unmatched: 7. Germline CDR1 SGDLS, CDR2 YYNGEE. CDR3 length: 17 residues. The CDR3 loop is CASSAFSGREGTDTQYF. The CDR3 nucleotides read TGTGCCAGCAGCGCTTTTAGCGGGAGGGAGGGCACAGATACGCAGTATTTT.

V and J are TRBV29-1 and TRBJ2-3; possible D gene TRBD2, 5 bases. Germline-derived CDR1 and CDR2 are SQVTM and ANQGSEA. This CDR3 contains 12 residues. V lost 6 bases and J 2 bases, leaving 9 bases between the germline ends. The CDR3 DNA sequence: TGCAGCGTGGGAGCGGACACAGATACGCAGTATTTT. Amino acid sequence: CSVGADTDTQYF.

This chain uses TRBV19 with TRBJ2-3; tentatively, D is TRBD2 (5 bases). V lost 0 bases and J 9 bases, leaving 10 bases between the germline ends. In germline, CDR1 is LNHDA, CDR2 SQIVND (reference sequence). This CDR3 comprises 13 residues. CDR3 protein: CASSIDLAITQYF. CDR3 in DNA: TGTGCCAGTAGTATAGATCTAGCAATCACGCAGTATTTT.

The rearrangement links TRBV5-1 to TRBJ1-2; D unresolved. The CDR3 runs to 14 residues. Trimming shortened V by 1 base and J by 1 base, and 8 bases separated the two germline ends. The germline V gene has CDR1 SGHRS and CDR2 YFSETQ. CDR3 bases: TGCGCCAGCAGCTTGTCGGTGATTAACTATGGCTACACCTTC. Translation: CASSLSVINYGYTF.

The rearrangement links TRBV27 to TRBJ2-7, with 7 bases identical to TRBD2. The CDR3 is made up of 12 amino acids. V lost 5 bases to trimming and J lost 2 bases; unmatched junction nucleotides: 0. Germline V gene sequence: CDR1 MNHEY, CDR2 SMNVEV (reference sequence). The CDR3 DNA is TGTGCCAGCAGTGGGGGGGCCTACGAGCAGTACTTC. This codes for CASSGGAYEQYF.

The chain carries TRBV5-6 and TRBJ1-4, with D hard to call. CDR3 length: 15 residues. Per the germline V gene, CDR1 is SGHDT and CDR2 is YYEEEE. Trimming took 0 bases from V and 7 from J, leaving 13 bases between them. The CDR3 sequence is CASSLVLVSSEKLFF. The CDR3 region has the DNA TGTGCCAGCAGCTTGGTTCTTGTTAGTTCTGAAAAACTGTTTTTT.

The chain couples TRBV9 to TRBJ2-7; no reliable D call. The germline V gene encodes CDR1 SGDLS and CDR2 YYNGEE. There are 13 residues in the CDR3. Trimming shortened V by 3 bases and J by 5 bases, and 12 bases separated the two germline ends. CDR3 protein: CASSAQLRDEQYF. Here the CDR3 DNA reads TGTGCCAGCAGCGCCCAACTTCGAGACGAGCAGTACTTC.

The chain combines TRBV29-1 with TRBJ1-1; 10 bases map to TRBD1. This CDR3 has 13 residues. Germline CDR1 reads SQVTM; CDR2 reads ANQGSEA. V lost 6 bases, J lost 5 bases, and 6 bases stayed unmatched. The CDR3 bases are TGCAGCGTGGGGACAGGGGTGCGGACTGAAGCTTTCTTT. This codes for CSVGTGVRTEAFF. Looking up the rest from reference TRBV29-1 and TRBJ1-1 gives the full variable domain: SAVISQKPSRDICQRGTSLTIQCQVDSQVTMMFWYRQQPGQSLTLIATANQGSEATYESGFVIDKFPISRPNLTFSTLTVSNMSPEDSSIYLCSVGTGVRTEAFFGQGTRLTVV.

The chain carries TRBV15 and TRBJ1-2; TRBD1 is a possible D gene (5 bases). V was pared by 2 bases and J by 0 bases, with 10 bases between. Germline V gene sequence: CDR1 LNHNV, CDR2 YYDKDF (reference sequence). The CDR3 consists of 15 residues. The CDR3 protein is CATSRQGSANYGYTF. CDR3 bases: TGTGCCACCAGCAGACAGGGTTCGGCTAACTATGGCTACACCTTC.

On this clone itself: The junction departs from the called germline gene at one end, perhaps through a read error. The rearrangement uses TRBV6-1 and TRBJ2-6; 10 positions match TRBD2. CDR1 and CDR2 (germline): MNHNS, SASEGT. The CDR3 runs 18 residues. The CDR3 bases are TGTGCCAGCAGTGAAGCGCTAGCGGGAGACTCTAGGGCCAACGTCCTGACTTTC. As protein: CASSEALAGDSRANVLTF.

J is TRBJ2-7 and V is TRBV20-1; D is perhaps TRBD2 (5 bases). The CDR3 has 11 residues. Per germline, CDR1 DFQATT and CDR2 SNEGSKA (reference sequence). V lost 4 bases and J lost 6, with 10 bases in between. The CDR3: CSATRAVEQYF. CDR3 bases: TGCAGTGCTACGCGAGCGGTCGAGCAGTACTTC.

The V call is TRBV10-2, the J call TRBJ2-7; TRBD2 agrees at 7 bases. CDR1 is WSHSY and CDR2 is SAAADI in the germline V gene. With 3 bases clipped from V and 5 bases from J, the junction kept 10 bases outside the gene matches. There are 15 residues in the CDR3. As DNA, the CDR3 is TGCGCCAGCAGTGATTATTGGGGGGGACGTAACGAGCAGTACTTC. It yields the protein CASSDYWGGRNEQYF.

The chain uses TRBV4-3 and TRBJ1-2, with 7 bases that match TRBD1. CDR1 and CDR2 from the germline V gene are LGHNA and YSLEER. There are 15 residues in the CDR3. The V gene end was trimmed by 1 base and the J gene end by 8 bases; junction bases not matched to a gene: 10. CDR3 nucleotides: TGCGCCAGCAGCCAAGTTACGTCGGGACAGCACGGCTACACCTTC. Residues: CASSQVTSGQHGYTF.

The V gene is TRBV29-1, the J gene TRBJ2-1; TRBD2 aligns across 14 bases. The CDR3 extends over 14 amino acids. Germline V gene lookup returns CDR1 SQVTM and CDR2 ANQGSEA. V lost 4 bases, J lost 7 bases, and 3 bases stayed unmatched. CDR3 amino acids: CSVGGTSGSNEQFF. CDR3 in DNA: TGCAGCGTTGGAGGGACTAGCGGGAGTAATGAGCAGTTCTTC.

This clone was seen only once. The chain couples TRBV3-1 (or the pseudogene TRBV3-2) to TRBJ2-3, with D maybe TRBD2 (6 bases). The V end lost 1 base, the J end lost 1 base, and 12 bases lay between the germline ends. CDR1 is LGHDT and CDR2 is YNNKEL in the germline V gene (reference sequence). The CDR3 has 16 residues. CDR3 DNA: TGTGCCAGCAGCCAAGGGTCTGGAGGGGGCACAGATACGCAGTATTTT. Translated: CASSQGSGGGTDTQYF.

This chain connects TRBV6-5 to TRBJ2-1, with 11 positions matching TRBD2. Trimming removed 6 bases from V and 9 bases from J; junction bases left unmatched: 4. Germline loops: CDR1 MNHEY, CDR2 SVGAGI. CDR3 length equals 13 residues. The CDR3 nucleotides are TGTGCCAGCAGCGGGACTAGCGGCATTGAGCAGTTCTTC. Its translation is CASSGTSGIEQFF.

CDR3 DNA sequence: TGCGCCAGCAGCTTGGACAGCAAATTCGAAGCTTTCTTT. This gives the protein CASSLDSKFEAFF. This chain links TRBV5-1 with TRBJ1-1; D unclear. This CDR3 has 13 residues. The V end lost 0 bases, the J end lost 8 bases, and 11 bases lay between the germline ends. CDR1 and CDR2 from the germline V gene are SGHRS and YFSETQ.